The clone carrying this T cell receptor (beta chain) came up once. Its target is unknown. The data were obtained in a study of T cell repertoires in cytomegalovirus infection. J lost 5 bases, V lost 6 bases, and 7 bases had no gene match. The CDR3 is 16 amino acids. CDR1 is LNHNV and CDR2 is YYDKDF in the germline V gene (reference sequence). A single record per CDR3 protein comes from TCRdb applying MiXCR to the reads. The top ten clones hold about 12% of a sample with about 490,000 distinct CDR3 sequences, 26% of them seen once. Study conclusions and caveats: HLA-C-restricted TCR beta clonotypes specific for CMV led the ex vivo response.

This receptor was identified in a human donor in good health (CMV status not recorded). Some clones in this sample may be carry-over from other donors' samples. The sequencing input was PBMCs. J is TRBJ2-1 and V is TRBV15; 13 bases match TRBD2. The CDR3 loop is CATRGPGTSGNNEQFF. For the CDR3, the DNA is TGTGCCACCAGGGGCCCCGGGACTAGCGGGAACAATGAGCAGTTCTTC.